This T cell receptor beta chain was recorded in a study of Ad26.COV2.S vaccination and SARS-CoV-2 variants. The germline CDR1 and CDR2 sequences are SGHRS and YFSETQ. This CDR3 contains 15 residues. V dropped 6 bases and J dropped 0; count of bases not matched to a gene: 3. Treatment defined: about 20 received Ad26.COV2.S at low or high dose, single or two shots; roughly five received placebo; per-sample allocation not given. The study sampled participants on day 63 after the first vaccine or placebo injection. Wuhan-strain spike was delivered by a replication-incompetent Ad26 vector. Study outcomes and limitations: Considerable breadth of spike-specific CD8+ and CD4+ T cell responses has reportedly been documented following vaccination. Total T cell responses, in the TCR breadth and depth analyses, may have been underestimated.

Concerning this clone: Its target is unknown.

Clones were sequenced by immunoSEQ multiplex PCR, and TCRdb holds only the in-frame ones, with some missing. Of 250,000 or so clones in the sample, approximately 90% are singletons; the top ten hold about 2.8%. The sample in question was peripheral blood, obtained in a trial of Ad26.COV2.S vaccine versus placebo. This clonotype was sampled from a person between 18 and 65 years old who received the Ad26.COV2.S COVID-19 vaccine or a placebo. This chain links TRBV5-1 with TRBJ2-2; TRBD1 agrees at 9 bases. The CDR3 bases are TGCGCCAGCAATACAGGGGGCGCGAACACCGGGGAGCTGTTTTTT. It translates to CASNTGGANTGELFF.